The 26 T cell receptor beta chains given below trace back to one sample, sequenced in a study of shared clonotypes between healthy human individuals. Profiling relied on immunoSEQ multiplex PCR, and the TCRdb table lists in-frame clones only, not all of them. This sample has over a million clones, with around 95% found just once. Sequencing input: naive CD4+ T cells sorted from blood. Sample subset: CD45RA+ positively selected. These receptors were taken from a young man in good health.

CDR3 DNA sequence: TGTGCCAGCTCACCAGCCGTTTACAATGAGCAGTTCTTC. This translates into CASSPAVYNEQFF. The chain is built from TRBV18 and TRBJ2-1; D gene uncertain. CDR1 KGHSH and CDR2 LQKENI come from the germline V gene. V gave up 2 bases and J gave up 4 bases, with 6 bases separating them. CDR3 length equals 13 residues. Looking up the rest from reference TRBV18 and TRBJ2-1 gives the full variable domain: NAGVMQNPRHLVRRRGQEARLRCSPMKGHSHVYWYRQLPEEGLKFMVYLQKENIIDESGMPKERFSAEFPKEGPSILRIQQVVRGDSAAYFCASSPAVYNEQFFGPGTRLTVL.

The chain carries TRBV28 and TRBJ2-2; D may match TRBD1 or TRBD2 (5 bases each). Germline loops: CDR1 MDHEN, CDR2 SYDVKM. V lost 8 bases to trimming and J lost 1 base, with 14 bases between them. This CDR3 has 15 amino acids. DNA of the CDR3: TGTGCCAGCTCATCCGGGACCGTGAACACCGGGGAGCTGTTTTTT. It translates to CASSSGTVNTGELFF.

J is TRBJ2-7 and V is TRBV20-1, with no clear D. Deletions cut 7 bases from V and 3 bases from J, with 7 bases between. The CDR3 consists of 10 residues. The germline gives CDR1 DFQATT, CDR2 SNEGSKA (reference sequence). This chain's CDR3 is CSVGGYEQYF. The CDR3 DNA reads TGCAGTGTGGGCGGCTACGAGCAGTACTTC.

The genes are TRBV2 and TRBJ1-1; the D is unclear. Germline V gives CDR1 SNHLY, CDR2 FYNNEI. The CDR3 length is 10 residues. Trimming pared 6 bases from V and 7 bases from J, leaving 6 bases between. The CDR3 reads CASRLYEAFF. The DNA of the CDR3 is TGTGCCAGCAGACTTTATGAAGCTTTCTTT.

The chain uses TRBV18 and TRBJ1-1; D call uncertain. V dropped 4 bases and J dropped 0 bases, with 15 bases sitting between them. CDR3 length equals 16 residues. The germline CDR1 and CDR2 sequences are KGHSH and LQKENI. The DNA of the CDR3 is TGTGCCAGCTCACGCTTACAGCACCAAATGAACACTGAAGCTTTCTTT. Its translation is CASSRLQHQMNTEAFF.

The genes are TRBV5-1 and TRBJ2-1; D is unresolved. The CDR3 length is 15 residues. Germline-derived CDR1 and CDR2 are SGHRS and YFSETQ. With 5 bases removed from V and 0 bases from J, the gap between germline ends came to 12 bases. The chain's CDR3 is CASRRFGSSYNEQFF. CDR3 DNA sequence: TGCGCCAGCAGGAGATTTGGAAGCTCCTACAATGAGCAGTTCTTC.

Remarks on this clone: The sample has other DNA sequences that encode this CDR3 too. The V call is TRBV2, the J call TRBJ1-5; 9 bases fit TRBD1. The CDR3 is made up of 14 amino acids. Germline-derived CDR1 and CDR2 are SNHLY and FYNNEI. Trimming cost V 4 bases and J 5 bases; bases outside gene matches: 3. CDR3 nucleotide sequence: TGTGCCAGCAGTGGGACAGGGGAAGATCAGCCCCAGCATTTT. Amino acids: CASSGTGEDQPQHF.

This sequence joins TRBV7-3 and TRBJ2-1; no clear D gene. Trimming shortened V by 2 bases and J by 4 bases, and 12 bases separated the two germline ends. The CDR3 sequence is 15 residues long. Germline V lookup: CDR1 SGHTA, CDR2 FQGTGA. CDR3 DNA sequence: TGTGCCAGCAGCTTATCGGCAGGTTATTACAATGAGCAGTTCTTC. Its protein product is CASSLSAGYYNEQFF.

The CDR3 DNA follows: TGTGCCAGCAGCGTAGTTTGGGGGGACACTGAAGCTTTCTTT. It translates to CASSVVWGDTEAFF. This chain connects TRBV9 to TRBJ1-1; possibly TRBD1 for D (5 bases). This CDR3 contains 14 residues. V shed 0 bases and J shed 3 bases, with 9 bases lying between them. Germline-derived CDR1 and CDR2 are SGDLS and YYNGEE.

This clone was observed once. The chain couples TRBV5-1 to TRBJ2-3; 7 bases are shared with TRBD1. The CDR3 is 16 amino acids. Germline values: CDR1 SGHRS, CDR2 YFSETQ. Trimming removed 4 bases from V and 0 bases from J; junction bases left unmatched: 8. The CDR3 DNA reads TGCGCCAGCAGCGGAAGACAGGGCACTAGCACAGATACGCAGTATTTT. Protein sequence: CASSGRQGTSTDTQYF.

Of note for this clone: Distinct nucleotide sequences in the sample also encode this CDR3. J is TRBJ2-5 and V is TRBV29-1; D gene uncertain. This CDR3 is built from 9 residues. Germline lookup yields CDR1 SQVTM and CDR2 ANQGSEA. Between the trimmed V and J ends, which lost 6 bases and 5 bases, there was a span of 4 bases. The CDR3: CSVGETQYF. Written as DNA, the CDR3 is TGCAGCGTAGGCGAGACCCAGTACTTC.

The chain recombines TRBV7-3 with TRBJ2-1, with 9 bases fitting TRBD1. Germline-derived CDR1 and CDR2 are SGHTA and FQGTGA. The CDR3 consists of 19 residues. V dropped 1 base and J dropped 6; count of bases not matched to a gene: 16. The CDR3 DNA reads as TGTGCCAGCAGCTTAAGGGGGACAGGGAAGGGTGTGAAGGCCAATGAGCAGTTCTTC. It codes for CASSLRGTGKGVKANEQFF.

The genes are TRBV7-2 and TRBJ2-7; D unclear. This CDR3 region has 14 residues. Germline V gene sequence: CDR1 SGHTA, CDR2 FQGNSA. Trimming took off 2 bases at V and 4 bases at J, with 12 bases between the two ends. The CDR3 sequence is CASSLLGYRYEQYF. CDR3 nucleotides: TGTGCCAGCAGCTTATTAGGGTATAGGTACGAGCAGTACTTC.

This chain links TRBV5-1 with TRBJ2-7; a weak D match, TRBD2 (6 bases). Germline assignment: CDR1 SGHRS and CDR2 YFSETQ. The CDR3 spans 13 residues. Trimming cost V 3 bases and J 7 bases, with 14 bases left between them. For the CDR3, the DNA is TGCGCCAGCAGCTCGGGACTCACTCAGGAGCAGTACTTC. As protein: CASSSGLTQEQYF.

The rearrangement uses TRBV7-2 and TRBJ2-2, with 9 nucleotides matching TRBD2. The CDR3 spans 16 residues. CDR1 is SGHTA and CDR2 is FQGNSA in the germline V gene. After removal of 1 base from V and 5 bases from J, the junction contained 5 bases not matched to a gene. The CDR3 DNA follows: TGTGCCAGCAGCTTAGTCGCGGGAGGGTGGACCGGGGAGCTGTTTTTT. It specifies CASSLVAGGWTGELFF.

The chain has TRBV19 and TRBJ2-2; D gene unclear. V was cut by 7 bases and J by 0 bases, with 9 bases left in between. The CDR3 spans 14 residues. Per germline, CDR1 LNHDA and CDR2 SQIVND (reference sequence). The CDR3 loop reads CASNPETNTGELFF. DNA of the CDR3: TGTGCCAGTAACCCCGAGACGAACACCGGGGAGCTGTTTTTT.

The chain joins TRBV28 to TRBJ1-1, with D unclear. The CDR3 has 14 residues. V was cut by 2 bases and J by 6 bases, with 13 bases left in between. Per germline, CDR1 MDHEN and CDR2 SYDVKM. The chain's CDR3 is CASSLPAGTAEAFF. In DNA, the CDR3 is TGTGCCAGCAGTTTACCGGCGGGAACGGCTGAAGCTTTCTTT. Using reference TRBV28 and TRBJ1-1 for the parts outside the CDR3, the full variable domain is DVKVTQSSRYLVKRTGEKVFLECVQDMDHENMFWYRQDPGLGLRLIYFSYDVKMKEKGDIPEGYSVSREKKERFSLILESASTNQTSMYLCASSLPAGTAEAFFGQGTRLTVV.

The chain is built from TRBV11-3 and TRBJ2-2; TRBD1 is a possible D gene (5 bases). Germline values: CDR1 SGHNT, CDR2 YENEEA. CDR3 length equals 16 residues. The V gene lost 1 base and the J gene lost 1 base, with 10 bases spanning the gap. The CDR3 DNA reads TGTGCCAGCAGCTTAGGGGCAGGGAAGAACACCGGGGAGCTGTTTTTT. Its protein product is CASSLGAGKNTGELFF.

The rearrangement uses TRBV29-1 and TRBJ2-3; D gene uncertain. Germline V gene lookup returns CDR1 SQVTM and CDR2 ANQGSEA. Between the trimmed V and J ends, which lost 0 bases and 0 bases, there was a span of 16 bases. This CDR3 comprises 17 residues. The CDR3, as DNA: TGCAGCGTTGAAGATTCATTAAGTGACTCTAGCACAGATACGCAGTATTTT. Residues: CSVEDSLSDSSTDTQYF.

The chain has TRBV5-1 and TRBJ2-7, with unresolved D. The CDR3 spans 14 residues. V lost 0 bases and J lost 2, with 9 bases in between. CDR1 is SGHRS, CDR2 YFSETQ, per germline. The CDR3 sequence is CASSLGPGAYEQYF. In DNA, the CDR3 is TGCGCCAGCAGCTTGGGTCCAGGTGCCTACGAGCAGTACTTC.

V and J are TRBV7-9 and TRBJ2-5; D is perhaps TRBD1 (6 bases). CDR3 size: 15 residues. V was pared by 5 bases and J by 2 bases, with 15 bases between. Germline CDR1 is SEHNR and CDR2 is FQNEAQ (reference sequence). CDR3 in amino acids: CASSATDRRQETQYF. In nucleotides, the CDR3 is TGTGCCAGCAGCGCAACCGACAGGCGTCAAGAGACCCAGTACTTC.

V gene TRBV14 combines with J gene TRBJ1-4; D is unclear. Germline V lookup: CDR1 SGHDN, CDR2 FVKESK. This CDR3 comprises 13 residues. Trimming shortened V by 4 bases and J by 7 bases, and 10 bases separated the two germline ends. The CDR3 loop is CASSLFVGEKLFF. The CDR3 DNA reads as TGTGCCAGCAGCCTCTTCGTGGGTGAAAAACTGTTTTTT.

The rearrangement links TRBV28 to TRBJ2-7; 9 bases agree with TRBD2. CDR3 length equals 13 residues. Germline CDR1 and CDR2: MDHEN and SYDVKM. V lost 7 bases to trimming and J lost 1 base; unmatched junction nucleotides: 2. The CDR3 region is CASKAGGSYEQYF. The CDR3 DNA follows: TGTGCCAGCAAGGCGGGAGGGTCCTACGAGCAGTACTTC.

The V call is TRBV5-1, the J call TRBJ2-6; D ambiguous. The CDR3 sequence is 15 residues long. With 0 bases removed from V and 4 bases from J, the gap between germline ends came to 8 bases. Per germline, CDR1 SGHRS and CDR2 YFSETQ. CDR3 protein: CASSLGPAGANVLTF. CDR3 DNA sequence: TGCGCCAGCAGCTTGGGACCGGCGGGGGCCAACGTCCTGACTTTC.

V is TRBV18 and J is TRBJ2-7; 10 bases are shared with TRBD2. The V and J ends lost 3 bases and 2 bases, in that order; junction bases with no gene match: 4. There are 15 residues in the CDR3. Looked up from germline, CDR1 is KGHSH and CDR2 is LQKENI. Here the CDR3 reads CASSPSSGRPYEQYF. In nucleotides, the CDR3 is TGTGCCAGCTCACCGTCTAGCGGGAGACCCTACGAGCAGTACTTC.

J is TRBJ2-5 and V is TRBV28; 9 nucleotides match TRBD1. This CDR3 has 16 amino acids. CDR1 is MDHEN, CDR2 SYDVKM, per germline. V dropped 6 bases and J dropped 2; count of bases not matched to a gene: 10. CDR3 amino acids: CASRPTGGVGQETQYF. The CDR3 DNA reads TGTGCCAGCAGACCTACAGGGGGCGTGGGGCAAGAGACCCAGTACTTC. The full variable domain, in which reference TRBV28 and TRBJ2-5 provide the parts outside the CDR3, is DVKVTQSSRYLVKRTGEKVFLECVQDMDHENMFWYRQDPGLGLRLIYFSYDVKMKEKGDIPEGYSVSREKKERFSLILESASTNQTSMYLCASRPTGGVGQETQYFGPGTRLLVL.